This section outlines one T cell receptor beta chain sequence together with its context. The antigen it recognizes is unknown. Per-nucleotide qualities are absent, and no much larger clonotype sits a single base away. TCRbeta CDR3 regions were amplified from genomic DNA by means of the immunoSEQ Assay, a bias-controlled multiplex PCR. The published analysis was carried out like this. The number of nucleated cells in each sample was estimated from the amplification of reference gene primers within the assay. To quantify the absolute abundance of each unique TCRbeta CDR3 rearrangement, sequence reads were collapsed and filtered. Productive Simpson clonality was computed per sample as the square root of Simpson's diversity index over productive rearrangements. Sourced from immuneACCESS, this table was stored by TCRdb with only in-frame sequences that have V and J called. A share of the clones is absent; for the studies checked, an unresolved V gene accounts for under half, and the remainder has no known explanation. The D gene and trimming were derived from the DNA, and the V and J assignments and clone size from that table. The sample includes some 200,000 clones, with roughly 88% observed a single time. The leading ten clones occupy more than 1.4% of the sample.

Collaborating institutions collected whole blood in K2EDTA tubes following their own protocols. Collaborator samples were shipped for TCRbeta analysis as frozen whole blood, isolated PBMCs, or DNA extracted from either sample type. Relative to germline, V is missing 5 bases and J is missing 4 bases, with 5 bases of the junction outside any gene match. Spanning cysteine to phenylalanine, the CDR3 consists of 15 amino acids. This entry keeps only the CDR3 DNA: 45 bases, framed from base 1. Taken from the germline V gene, the CDR1 and CDR2 loops are SGHVS and FNYEAQ. This sample is drawn from a study of blood T cell repertoires in COVID-19 (dated by TCRdb to about 2020). With regard to the full study: Samples covering the acute and convalescent phases of COVID-19 were provided by collaborators in the United States, Italy and Spain. Samples came from the ongoing ImmuneRACE study (first 160 participants) plus 1,254 subjects from 6 global collaborators. The sample metadata nearly always contained a de-identified subject ID, COVID-19 status, age in years and sex. The repertoires were released in a freely available public database intended as a resource for research on the immune response to SARS-CoV-2. Deeply sampled blood TCRbeta repertoires from subjects exposed to, actively infected with, or recovered from COVID-19 were included in the dataset. Where available, HLA class I and class II types were obtained from metadata supplied by the sample provider rather than from assay-based typing. The material from the prospective study consisted of cDNA or gDNA derived from T cells, B-cell-depleted T cells, or PBMCs. General conclusions and limits of the study: Clinical and demographic metadata were provided uncurated, with the amount varying by source and participant.

The sequence links TRBV7-6 to TRBJ2-1; TRBD1 lines up with 10 middle nucleotides. This sequence originates from a man between 18 and 29 years old with active or convalescent COVID-19. Material for sequencing was peripheral blood. The nucleotide sequence is TGTGCCAGCAGCCACGGGACAGGGGCATACAATGAGCAGTTCTTC. Its translation reads: CASSHGTGAYNEQFF.